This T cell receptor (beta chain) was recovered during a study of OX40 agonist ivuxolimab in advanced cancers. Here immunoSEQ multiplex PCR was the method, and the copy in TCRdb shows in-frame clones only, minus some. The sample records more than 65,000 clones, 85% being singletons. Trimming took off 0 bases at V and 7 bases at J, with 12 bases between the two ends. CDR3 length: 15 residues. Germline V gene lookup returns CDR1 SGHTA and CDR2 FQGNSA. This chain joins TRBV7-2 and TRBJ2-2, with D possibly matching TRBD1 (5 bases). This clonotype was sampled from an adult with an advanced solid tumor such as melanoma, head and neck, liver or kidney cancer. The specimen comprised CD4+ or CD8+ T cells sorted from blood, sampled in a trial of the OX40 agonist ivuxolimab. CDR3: CASSLAQGRSGELFF. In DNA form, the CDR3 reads TGTGCCAGCAGCTTAGCTCAGGGTAGGAGCGGGGAGCTGTTTTTT.